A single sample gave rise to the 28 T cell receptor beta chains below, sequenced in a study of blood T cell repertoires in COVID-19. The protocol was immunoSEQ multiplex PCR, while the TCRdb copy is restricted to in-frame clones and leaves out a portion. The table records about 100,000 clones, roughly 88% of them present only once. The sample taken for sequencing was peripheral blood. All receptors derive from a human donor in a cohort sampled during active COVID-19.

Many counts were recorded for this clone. The CDR3 sequence is CASSSYRGGYEQYF. CDR3 in DNA: TGTGCCAGCAGCTCTTACAGGGGTGGGTACGAGCAGTACTTC. The V call is TRBV5-6, the J call TRBJ2-7, with 7 bases matching TRBD1. J was trimmed by 4 bases and V by 3 bases; bases with no gene match: 7. The CDR3 covers 14 residues. CDR1 and CDR2 (germline): SGHDT, YYEEEE.

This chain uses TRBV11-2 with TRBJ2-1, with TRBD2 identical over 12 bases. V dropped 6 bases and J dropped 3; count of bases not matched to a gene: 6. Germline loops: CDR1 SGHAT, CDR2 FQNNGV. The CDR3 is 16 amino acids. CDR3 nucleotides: TGTGCCAGCAGAGCTAGCGGGAGGGCCGACTACAATGAGCAGTTCTTC. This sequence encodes CASRASGRADYNEQFF.

In DNA, the CDR3 is TGCGCCAGCAGCTTGACTATGGCAGAGACCCAGTACTTC. It yields the protein CASSLTMAETQYF. The chain recombines TRBV5-1 with TRBJ2-5; D remains unclear. V shed 1 base and J shed 4 bases, with 8 bases lying between them. Per the germline V gene, CDR1 is SGHRS and CDR2 is YFSETQ. CDR3 length: 13 amino acids.

The CDR3: CASSRRGGLSNQPQHF. CDR3 sequence (DNA): TGTGCCAGTAGTAGGCGGGGGGGCCTTAGCAATCAGCCCCAGCATTTT. J is TRBJ1-5 and V is TRBV19, with D possibly TRBD1 on 6 matching bases. CDR3 size: 16 residues. Germline-derived CDR1 and CDR2 are LNHDA and SQIVND (reference sequence). The V gene lost 4 bases and the J gene lost 0 bases, with 13 bases spanning the gap. Full variable domain (rest looked up from reference TRBV19 and TRBJ1-5): DGGITQSPKYLFRKEGQNVTLSCEQNLNHDAMYWYRQDPGQGLRLIYYSQIVNDFQKGDIAEGYSVSREKKESFPLTVTSAQKNPTAFYLCASSRRGGLSNQPQHFGDGTRLSIL.

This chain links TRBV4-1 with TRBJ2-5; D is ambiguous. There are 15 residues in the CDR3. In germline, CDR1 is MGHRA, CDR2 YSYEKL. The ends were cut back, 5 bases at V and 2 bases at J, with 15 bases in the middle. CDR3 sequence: CASSSAALEQETQYF. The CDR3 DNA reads TGCGCCAGCAGCTCCGCCGCGCTCGAACAAGAGACCCAGTACTTC.

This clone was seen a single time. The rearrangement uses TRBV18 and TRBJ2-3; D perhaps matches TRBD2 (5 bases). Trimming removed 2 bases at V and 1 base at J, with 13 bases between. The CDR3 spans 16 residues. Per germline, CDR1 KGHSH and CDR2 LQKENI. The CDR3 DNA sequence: TGTGCCAGCTCACCAAGAAACGGACTTGGCACAGATACGCAGTATTTT. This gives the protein CASSPRNGLGTDTQYF.

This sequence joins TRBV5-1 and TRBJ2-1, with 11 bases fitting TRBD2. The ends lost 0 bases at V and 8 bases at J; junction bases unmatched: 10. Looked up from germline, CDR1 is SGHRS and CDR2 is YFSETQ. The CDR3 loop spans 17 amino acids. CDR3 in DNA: TGCGCCAGCAGCTTGGAGGGACTAGCGGCCTTCGGTGATGAGCAGTTCTTC. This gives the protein CASSLEGLAAFGDEQFF.

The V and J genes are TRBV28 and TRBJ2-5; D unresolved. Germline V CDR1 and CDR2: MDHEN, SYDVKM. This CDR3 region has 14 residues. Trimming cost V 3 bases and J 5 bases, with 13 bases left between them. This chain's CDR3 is CASSLLRQYETQYF. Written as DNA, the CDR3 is TGTGCCAGCAGTTTGTTGAGACAATACGAGACCCAGTACTTC.

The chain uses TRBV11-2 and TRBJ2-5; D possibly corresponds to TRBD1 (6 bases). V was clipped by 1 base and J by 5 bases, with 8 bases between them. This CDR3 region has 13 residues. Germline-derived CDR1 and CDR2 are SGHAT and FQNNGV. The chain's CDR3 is CASSLGGRETQYF. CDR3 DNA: TGTGCCAGCAGCTTAGGGGGGCGGGAGACCCAGTACTTC.

The CDR3 spells CASSLIRGQDNQPQHF. The CDR3 DNA reads as TGTGCCAGCAGTTTGATCAGGGGGCAAGACAATCAGCCCCAGCATTTT. The rearrangement links TRBV28 to TRBJ1-5; 8 bases are shared with TRBD1. The germline CDR1 and CDR2 sequences are MDHEN and SYDVKM. This CDR3 spans 16 amino acids. V lost 3 bases to trimming and J lost 3 bases; unmatched junction nucleotides: 7.

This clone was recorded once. The DNA for the CDR3 is TGCGCCAGCAGCCCCATCGGGGGGCATAGCAATCAGCCCCAGCATTTT. Translation: CASSPIGGHSNQPQHF. The V and J genes are TRBV5-1 and TRBJ1-5; D is possibly TRBD1 (6 bases). The CDR3 runs 16 residues. Germline CDR1 SGHRS, CDR2 YFSETQ. V was shortened by 4 bases and J by 0 bases, with 14 bases between the two germline ends.

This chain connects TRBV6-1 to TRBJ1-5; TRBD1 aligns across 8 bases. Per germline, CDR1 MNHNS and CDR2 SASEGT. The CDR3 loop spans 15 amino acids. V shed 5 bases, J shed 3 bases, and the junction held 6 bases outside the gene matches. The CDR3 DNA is TGTGCCAGCAGTCGGGCGACAGGGGCCAATCAGCCCCAGCATTTT. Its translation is CASSRATGANQPQHF.

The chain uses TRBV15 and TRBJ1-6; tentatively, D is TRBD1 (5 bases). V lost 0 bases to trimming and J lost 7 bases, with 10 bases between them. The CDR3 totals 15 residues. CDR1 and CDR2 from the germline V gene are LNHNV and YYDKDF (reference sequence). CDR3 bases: TGTGCCACCAGCAGAGAGCAGGGTCTAAATTCACCCCTCCACTTT. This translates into CATSREQGLNSPLHF.

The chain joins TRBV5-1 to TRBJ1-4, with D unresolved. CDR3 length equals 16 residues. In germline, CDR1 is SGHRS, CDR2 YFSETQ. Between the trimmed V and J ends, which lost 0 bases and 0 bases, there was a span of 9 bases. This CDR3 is CASSLAQTSTNEKLFF. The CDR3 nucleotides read TGCGCCAGCAGCTTGGCGCAGACTTCAACTAATGAAAAACTGTTTTTT.

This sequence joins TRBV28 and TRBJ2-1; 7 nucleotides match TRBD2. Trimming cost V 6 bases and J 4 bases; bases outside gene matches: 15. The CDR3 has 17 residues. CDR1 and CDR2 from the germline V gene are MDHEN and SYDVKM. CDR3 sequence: CASSQIRASGVYNEQFF. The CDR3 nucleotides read TGTGCCAGCAGCCAGATTAGGGCTAGCGGAGTGTACAATGAGCAGTTCTTC.

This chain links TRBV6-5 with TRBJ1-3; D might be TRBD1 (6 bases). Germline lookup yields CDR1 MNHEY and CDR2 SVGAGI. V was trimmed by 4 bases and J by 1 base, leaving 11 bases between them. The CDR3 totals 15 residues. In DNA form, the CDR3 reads TGTGCCAGCAGTTCCCTCAGGGGTTCTGGAAACACCATATATTTT. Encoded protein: CASSSLRGSGNTIYF.

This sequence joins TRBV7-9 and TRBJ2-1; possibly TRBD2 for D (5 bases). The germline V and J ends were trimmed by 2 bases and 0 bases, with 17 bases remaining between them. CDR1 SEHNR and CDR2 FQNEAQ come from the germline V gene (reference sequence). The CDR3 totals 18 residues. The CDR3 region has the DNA TGTGCCAGCAGCTTACTTTCGGGCGGGTCGGTCTCCTACAATGAGCAGTTCTTC. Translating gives CASSLLSGGSVSYNEQFF.

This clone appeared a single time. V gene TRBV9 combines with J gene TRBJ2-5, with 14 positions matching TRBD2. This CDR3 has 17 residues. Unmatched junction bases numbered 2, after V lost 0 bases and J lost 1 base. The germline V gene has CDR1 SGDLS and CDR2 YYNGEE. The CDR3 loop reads CASSVAGTSGGQETQYF. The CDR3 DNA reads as TGTGCCAGCAGCGTAGCCGGGACTAGCGGGGGCCAAGAGACCCAGTACTTC.

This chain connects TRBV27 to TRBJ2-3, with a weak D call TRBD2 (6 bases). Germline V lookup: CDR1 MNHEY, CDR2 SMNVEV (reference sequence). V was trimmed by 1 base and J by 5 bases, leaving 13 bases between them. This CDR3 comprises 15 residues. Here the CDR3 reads CASSLLGGVGDTQYF. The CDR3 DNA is TGTGCCAGCAGTTTATTGGGGGGAGTGGGAGATACGCAGTATTTT.

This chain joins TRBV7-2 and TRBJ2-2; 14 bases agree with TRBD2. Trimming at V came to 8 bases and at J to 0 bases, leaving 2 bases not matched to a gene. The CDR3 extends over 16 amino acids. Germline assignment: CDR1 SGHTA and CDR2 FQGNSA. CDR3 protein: CASGGLAGANTGELFF. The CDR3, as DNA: TGTGCCAGCGGGGGACTAGCGGGAGCGAACACCGGGGAGCTGTTTTTT.

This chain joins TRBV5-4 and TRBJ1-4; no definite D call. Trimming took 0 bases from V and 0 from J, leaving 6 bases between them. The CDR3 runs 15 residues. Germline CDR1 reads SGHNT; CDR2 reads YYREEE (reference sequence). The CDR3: CASSLDGATNEKLFF. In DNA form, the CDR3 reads TGTGCCAGCAGCTTGGACGGTGCAACTAATGAAAAACTGTTTTTT.

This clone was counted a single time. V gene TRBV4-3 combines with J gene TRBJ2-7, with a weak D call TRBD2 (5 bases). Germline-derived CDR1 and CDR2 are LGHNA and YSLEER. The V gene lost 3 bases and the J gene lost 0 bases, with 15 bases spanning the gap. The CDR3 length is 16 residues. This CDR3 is CASSHDEGSHSYEQYF. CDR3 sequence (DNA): TGCGCCAGCAGCCACGATGAGGGTTCCCACTCCTACGAGCAGTACTTC.

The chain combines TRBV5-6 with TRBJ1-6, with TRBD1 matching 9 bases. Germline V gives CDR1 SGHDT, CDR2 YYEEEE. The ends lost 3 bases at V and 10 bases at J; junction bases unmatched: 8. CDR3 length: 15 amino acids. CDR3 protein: CASSSGTGMISPLHF. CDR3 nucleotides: TGTGCCAGCAGCTCCGGGACAGGGATGATCTCACCCCTCCACTTT.

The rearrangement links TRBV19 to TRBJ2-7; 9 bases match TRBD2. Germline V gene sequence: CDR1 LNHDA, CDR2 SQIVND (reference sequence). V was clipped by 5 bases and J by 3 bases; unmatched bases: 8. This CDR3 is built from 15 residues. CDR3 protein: CASSLRTSVDYEQYF. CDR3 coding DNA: TGTGCCAGTAGTCTCCGGACTAGCGTCGACTACGAGCAGTACTTC.

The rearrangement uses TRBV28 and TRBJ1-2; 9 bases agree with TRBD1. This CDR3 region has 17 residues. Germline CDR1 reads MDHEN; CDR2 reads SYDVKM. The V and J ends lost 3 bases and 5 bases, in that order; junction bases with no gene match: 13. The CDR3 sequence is CASSFSSGTGNLYGYTF. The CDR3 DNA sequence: TGTGCCAGCAGTTTCTCGTCCGGGACAGGGAACTTATATGGCTACACCTTC.

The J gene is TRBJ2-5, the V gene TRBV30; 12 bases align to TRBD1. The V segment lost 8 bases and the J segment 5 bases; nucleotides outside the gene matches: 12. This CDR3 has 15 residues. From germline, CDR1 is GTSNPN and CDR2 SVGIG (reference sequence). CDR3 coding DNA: TGTGCCCGGGGCGGGGACAGGGGGCGCGGGGAGACCCAGTACTTC. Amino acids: CARGGDRGRGETQYF.

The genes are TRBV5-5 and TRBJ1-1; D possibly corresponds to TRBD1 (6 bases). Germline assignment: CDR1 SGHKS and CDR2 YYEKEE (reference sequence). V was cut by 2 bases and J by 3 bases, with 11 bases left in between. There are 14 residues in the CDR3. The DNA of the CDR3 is TGTGCCAGCAGCTTCTGGGGGCTGGACACTGAAGCTTTCTTT. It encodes CASSFWGLDTEAFF.

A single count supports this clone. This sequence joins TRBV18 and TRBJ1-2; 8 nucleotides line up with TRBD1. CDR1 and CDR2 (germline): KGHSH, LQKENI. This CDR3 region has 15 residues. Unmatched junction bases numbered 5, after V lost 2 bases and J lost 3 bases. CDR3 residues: CASSPRDRPDYGYTF. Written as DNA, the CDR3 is TGTGCCAGCTCACCAAGGGACAGGCCGGACTATGGCTACACCTTC. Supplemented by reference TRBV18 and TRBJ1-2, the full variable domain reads NAGVMQNPRHLVRRRGQEARLRCSPMKGHSHVYWYRQLPEEGLKFMVYLQKENIIDESGMPKERFSAEFPKEGPSILRIQQVVRGDSAAYFCASSPRDRPDYGYTFGSGTRLTVV.